This TCR beta chain was sequenced during a study of blood T cells in healthy people across ages. Each donor gave roughly 10 milliliters of peripheral blood. This CDR3 comprises 12 residues. V lost 5 bases and J 4 bases, leaving 8 bases between the germline ends. Together with a sample-barcoded 5' primer, a J-beta primer mix was included in a second PCR lasting about 6 to 12 cycles. TCRdb reprocessed the 5' RACE reads via MiXCR and lists one record per CDR3 protein. The repertoire consists of 1.5 million to 2 million distinct CDR3 sequences, with 49% occurring once and the leading ten covering over 2%. This clonotype occurred many times.

Sequenced material: blood. The source is a woman between 35 and 50 years old in good health. The J gene is TRBJ1-2, the V gene TRBV12-3 or TRBV12-4, with D uncertain. The CDR3 nucleotides are TGTGCCAGCAGTCTTCAATCCTATGGCTACACCTTC. Residues: CASSLQSYGYTF.